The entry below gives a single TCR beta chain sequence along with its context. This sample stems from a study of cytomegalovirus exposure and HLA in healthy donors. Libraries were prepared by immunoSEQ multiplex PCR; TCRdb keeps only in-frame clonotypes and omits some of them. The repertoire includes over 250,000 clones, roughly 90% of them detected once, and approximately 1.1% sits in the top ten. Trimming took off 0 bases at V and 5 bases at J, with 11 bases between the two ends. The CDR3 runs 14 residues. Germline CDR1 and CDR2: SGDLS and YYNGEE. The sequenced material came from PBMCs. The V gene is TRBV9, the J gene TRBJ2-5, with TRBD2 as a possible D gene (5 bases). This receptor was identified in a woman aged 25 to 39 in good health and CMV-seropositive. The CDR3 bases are TGTGCCAGCAGCGTAGGGACTCCGGGCGAGACCCAGTACTTC. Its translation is CASSVGTPGETQYF.